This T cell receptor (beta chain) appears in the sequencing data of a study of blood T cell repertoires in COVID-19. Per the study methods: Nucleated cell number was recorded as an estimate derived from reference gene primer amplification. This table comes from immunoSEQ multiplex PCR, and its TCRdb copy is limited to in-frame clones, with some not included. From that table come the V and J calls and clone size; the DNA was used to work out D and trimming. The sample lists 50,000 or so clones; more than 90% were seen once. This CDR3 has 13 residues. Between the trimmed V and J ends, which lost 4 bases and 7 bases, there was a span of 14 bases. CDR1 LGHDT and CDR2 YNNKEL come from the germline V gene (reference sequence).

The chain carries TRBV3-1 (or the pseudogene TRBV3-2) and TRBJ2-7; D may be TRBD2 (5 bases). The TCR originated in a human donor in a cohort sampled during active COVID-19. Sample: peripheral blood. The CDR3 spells CASSPPLGVEQYF. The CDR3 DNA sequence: TGTGCCAGCAGCCCACCCCTCGGGGTTGAGCAGTACTTC.